These 19 T cell receptor beta chains came from one sample sequenced in a study of blood T cells in healthy people across ages. The second PCR ran roughly 7 to 12 cycles with a sample-barcoded 5' primer and J-beta primers. TCRdb reanalysed the 5' RACE reads using MiXCR and keeps one entry per CDR3 protein. The sample carries hundreds of thousands of distinct CDR3 sequences, around 45% recorded once. The sequenced sample consisted of blood. The receptors derive from a woman aged 55-70 years in good health.

This clonotype was found many times. In DNA form, the CDR3 reads TGTGCCAGCAGTTTACAGGGAACGAGGCCTGAGCAGTACTTC. Translating gives CASSLQGTRPEQYF. This chain connects TRBV27 to TRBJ2-7; tentative D call: TRBD1 (5 bases). Germline values: CDR1 MNHEY, CDR2 SMNVEV (reference sequence). The CDR3 contains 14 residues. Between the trimmed V and J ends, which lost 2 bases and 7 bases, there was a span of 15 bases.

The rearrangement uses TRBV11-2 and TRBJ2-7; TRBD1 matches at 8 bases. Trimming took 6 bases from V and 2 from J; bases not matched to a gene: 9. There are 15 residues in the CDR3. CDR1 is SGHAT, CDR2 FQNNGV, per germline. Here the CDR3 DNA reads TGTGCCAGCAGGTCCCCGGGACAGGTGCCCTACGAGCAGTACTTC. As protein: CASRSPGQVPYEQYF.

This chain joins TRBV18 and TRBJ1-2; D gene unclear. The ends were cut back, 3 bases at V and 4 bases at J, with 15 bases in the middle. The CDR3 has 15 residues. Per germline, CDR1 KGHSH and CDR2 LQKENI. This chain's CDR3 is CASSPKAPATYGYTF. CDR3 DNA: TGTGCCAGCTCACCTAAGGCGCCGGCTACCTATGGCTACACCTTC.

This clonotype was detected only a few times. This chain connects TRBV12-3 or TRBV12-4 to TRBJ2-1, with 7 bases matching TRBD2. Trimming at V came to 1 base and at J to 3 bases, leaving 3 bases not matched to a gene. The CDR3 spans 15 residues. The CDR3 loop is CASSLDLAGYNEQFF. The CDR3 coding sequence is TGTGCCAGCAGTTTAGATTTAGCGGGCTACAATGAGCAGTTCTTC.

The J gene is TRBJ2-1, the V gene TRBV7-2; TRBD2 agrees at 9 bases. The CDR3 extends over 16 amino acids. CDR1 SGHTA and CDR2 FQGNSA come from the germline V gene. With V trimmed by 2 bases and J by 9 bases, 11 bases remained unmatched. The CDR3 bases are TGTGCCAGCAGCTTATGGGCTAGCGGGATAAGGGGTGAGCAGTTCTTC. It codes for CASSLWASGIRGEQFF.

The chain has TRBV29-1 and TRBJ1-1, with a tentative D call TRBD1 (6 bases). The germline CDR1 and CDR2 sequences are SQVTM and ANQGSEA. V was pared by 6 bases and J by 4 bases, with 12 bases between. The CDR3 is 12 amino acids. The CDR3 coding sequence is TGCAGCGTCGGAGGGGGTAGCACTGAAGCTTTCTTT. Amino acids: CSVGGGSTEAFF. Looking up the rest from reference TRBV29-1 and TRBJ1-1 gives the full variable domain: SAVISQKPSRDICQRGTSLTIQCQVDSQVTMMFWYRQQPGQSLTLIATANQGSEATYESGFVIDKFPISRPNLTFSTLTVSNMSPEDSSIYLCSVGGGSTEAFFGQGTRLTVV.

The V call is TRBV2, the J call TRBJ1-2; D is ambiguous. CDR3 length: 12 amino acids. V shed 1 base and J shed 4 bases, with 4 bases lying between them. Germline-derived CDR1 and CDR2 are SNHLY and FYNNEI. CDR3 protein: CASSEEGYGYTF. The CDR3 bases are TGTGCCAGCAGTGAAGAAGGCTATGGCTACACCTTC.

This clonotype was found a few times. The chain carries TRBV10-3 and TRBJ2-3; TRBD2 aligns across 12 bases. Per the germline V gene, CDR1 is ENHRY and CDR2 is SYGVKD. CDR3 length: 16 residues. V gave up 6 bases and J gave up 2 bases; unmatched junction bases: 6. As DNA, the CDR3 is TGTGCCATCAGGGCCGGACTAGCGGGAATCACAGATACGCAGTATTTT. This sequence encodes CAIRAGLAGITDTQYF.

V usage is TRBV29-1 and J usage is TRBJ1-1, with a possible D match to TRBD1 (6 bases). The germline CDR1 and CDR2 sequences are SQVTM and ANQGSEA. V gave up 4 bases and J gave up 4 bases, with 13 bases separating them. The CDR3 is 13 residues long. CDR3 nucleotide sequence: TGCAGCGTTGTACAGGGTGGTCGCACTGAAGCTTTCTTT. Translating gives CSVVQGGRTEAFF.

This clonotype was observed a handful of times. This rearrangement joins TRBV15 to TRBJ1-1; the D is unclear. The V gene's germline CDR1 is LNHNV and CDR2 YYDKDF (reference sequence). The CDR3 spans 15 residues. Deletions cut 0 bases from V and 1 base from J, with 9 bases between. CDR3 protein: CATSRDNKRNTEAFF. CDR3 bases: TGTGCCACCAGCAGAGATAACAAGAGGAACACTGAAGCTTTCTTT.

This rearrangement joins TRBV11-2 to TRBJ2-5; 7 bases are shared with TRBD1. Judging by the DNA end, TRBJ2-7 fits better; the J call may be wrong. The CDR3 runs 14 residues. Germline V gene data show CDR1 as SGHAT and CDR2 as FQNNGV. CDR3 sequence (DNA): TGTGCCAGCAGCTTACTCCGGTCAGGGGGCGAGCAGTACTTC. Its translation is CASSLLRSGGEQYF.

This clonotype was detected a few times. V gene TRBV28 combines with J gene TRBJ2-3; D may be TRBD1 (6 bases). Germline V lookup: CDR1 MDHEN, CDR2 SYDVKM. The V end was cut by 3 bases, the J end by 1 base, with 11 bases between. This CDR3 spans 15 amino acids. This CDR3 reads CASSFGQSRTDTQYF. CDR3 DNA: TGTGCCAGCAGTTTCGGACAGAGCCGCACAGATACGCAGTATTTT.

V and J are TRBV7-2 and TRBJ2-7, with TRBD2 matching over 9 bases. CDR3 length: 15 amino acids. Looked up from germline, CDR1 is SGHTA and CDR2 is FQGNSA. The V segment lost 8 bases and the J segment 4 bases; nucleotides outside the gene matches: 12. The DNA for the CDR3 is TGTGCCAGCGGGGCGGCGGGAGGGCCTCAATACGAGCAGTACTTC. This translates into CASGAAGGPQYEQYF. Together with reference TRBV7-2 and TRBJ2-7, the CDR3 gives the full variable domain: GAGVSQSPSNKVTEKGKDVELRCDPISGHTALYWYRQSLGQGLEFLIYFQGNSAPDKSGLPSDRFSAERTGGSVSTLTIQRTQQEDSAVYLCASGAAGGPQYEQYFGPGTRLTVT.

J is TRBJ2-5 and V is TRBV7-2; D possibly uses TRBD1 or TRBD2 (5 bases each). The CDR3 contains 15 residues. Trimming shortened V by 5 bases and J by 5 bases, and 18 bases separated the two germline ends. Germline V gene lookup returns CDR1 SGHTA and CDR2 FQGNSA. The CDR3 here is CASSIQQVGGETQYF. CDR3 nucleotide sequence: TGTGCCAGCAGCATCCAACAGGTTGGCGGGGAGACCCAGTACTTC.

The chain joins TRBV4-1 to TRBJ2-7; D not resolved. Germline values: CDR1 MGHRA, CDR2 YSYEKL. V shed 2 bases and J shed 5 bases, with 16 bases lying between them. The length of the CDR3 is 15 residues. This CDR3 reads CASSQSWPIPHEQYF. The CDR3 region has the DNA TGCGCCAGCAGCCAATCCTGGCCGATCCCTCACGAGCAGTACTTC.

The table lists this clonotype with a few counts. The rearrangement joins TRBV6-1 to TRBJ2-5; TRBD1 matches 9 bases. This CDR3 comprises 14 residues. Germline CDR1 and CDR2: MNHNS and SASEGT. Trimming cost V 8 bases and J 4 bases; bases outside gene matches: 8. CDR3 nucleotides: TGTGCCAGCTTGGAACAGGGGGCTTCAGAGACCCAGTACTTC. This codes for CASLEQGASETQYF.

V is TRBV27 and J is TRBJ2-7, with TRBD2 identical over 8 bases. Germline V gene lookup returns CDR1 MNHEY and CDR2 SMNVEV (reference sequence). This CDR3 spans 15 amino acids. Trimming removed 5 bases from V and 3 bases from J; junction bases left unmatched: 9. CDR3 in amino acids: CASSPTGGIFYEQYF. The CDR3 DNA reads TGTGCCAGCAGTCCAACGGGGGGGATATTCTACGAGCAGTACTTC.

J is TRBJ2-1 and V is TRBV20-1, with TRBD2 matching over 10 bases. The V segment lost 4 bases and the J segment 1 base; nucleotides outside the gene matches: 7. The germline V gene has CDR1 DFQATT and CDR2 SNEGSKA (reference sequence). This CDR3 contains 16 residues. CDR3 residues: CSATRPGLASYNEQFF. CDR3 DNA: TGCAGTGCTACTAGACCGGGACTAGCGTCCTACAATGAGCAGTTCTTC.

Details on this clonotype: This may come from a read error, since a much larger clone is one base off. CDR3 sequence (DNA): TGTGCCAGCAGCCCGAGGGTGGTAGCAGGCAGGGAGCAGTTCTTC. This translates into CASSPRVVAGREQFF. The chain has TRBV7-2 and TRBJ2-1, with D possibly being TRBD2 (5 bases). V lost 5 bases, J lost 10 bases, and 21 bases lay in between. This CDR3 has 15 residues. Germline CDR1 is SGHTA and CDR2 is FQGNSA. The full variable domain, completed using reference TRBV7-2 and TRBJ2-1, is GAGVSQSPSNKVTEKGKDVELRCDPISGHTALYWYRQSLGQGLEFLIYFQGNSAPDKSGLPSDRFSAERTGGSVSTLTIQRTQQEDSAVYLCASSPRVVAGREQFFGPGTRLTVL.